The following is a T cell receptor beta chain sequence with its context. There are 16 residues in the CDR3. From germline, CDR1 is SGDLS and CDR2 YYNGEE. Trimming cost V 0 bases and J 7 bases, with 17 bases left between them. This sample is part of a study of cytomegalovirus exposure and HLA in healthy donors. PCR primers comprised 60 Vbeta and 13 Jbeta primers. The method was immunoSEQ multiplex PCR; TCRdb's version includes in-frame clones alone and lacks a portion of them. The table includes approximately 120,000 clones, around 74% detected once. Sequencing input: PBMCs. The rearrangement joins TRBV9 to TRBJ2-1; a weak D match, TRBD2 (5 bases). This sequence originates from a man aged 25 to 45 in good health and CMV-seronegative. The CDR3 loop reads CASSVDPSRFGNEQFF. The CDR3 DNA sequence: TGTGCCAGCAGCGTAGATCCTAGCCGCTTCGGTAATGAGCAGTTCTTC.